This TCR beta chain was obtained from a study of T cell responses to AZD1222 COVID-19 vaccine (dated by TCRdb to the early 2020s). Study-wide context: AZD1222 recipients given second doses at about 4 weeks or at about 12 weeks were pooled, since spike-specific TCR depth and breadth were not found to differ between the two schedules. Trial participants were enrolled by age into 18-55, 56-69 and 70-plus year subgroups, with about 150, 28 and 57 TCR-sequenced participants respectively. A total of 233 trial participants underwent TCR sequencing, of whom nearly 210 had received two doses of AZD1222 and around 26 had received two doses of the MenACWY control vaccine.

The CDR3 regions of human TCRbeta chains were analyzed by immunosequencing. As for the authors' bioinformatics: TCRs in the repertoires were compared against a reference library of SARS-CoV-2-specific TCRs that had been generated with the MIRA antigen-specificity platform. Breadth was defined as the fraction of unique TCRs that were SARS-CoV-2-associated, and depth was defined as the fraction of total T cells that were SARS-CoV-2-associated. Using the MIRA data, each spike-specific TCR was mapped to the spike region that the TCR reacts to and placed in a CD4 or CD8 class. Log10-transformed breadth and depth values were compared by one-way ANOVA with Sidak's multiple comparisons tests. As stored in TCRdb, this immuneACCESS dataset retains in-frame rearrangements with V and J assigned. A fraction of the clones does not appear; measured against another copy, unresolved V genes explain less than half of the discrepancy, and the remainder lacks a known reason. The V and J calls and the clone size are those of that table, but D and trimming were determined from the DNA. Present in this sample are some 130,000 clones, approximately 90% of which were seen just once. The ten largest clonotypes hold 1.5% to 2% of the sample.

Sample time point, as interpreted from the label and publication: baseline before first vaccination. Vaccinee samples were obtained from the UK trials COV001 and COV002, which included a single-blind randomized controlled phase 2/3 trial of AZD1222 (ChAdOx1 nCoV-19) in healthy adults. For TCRbeta chain sequencing, PBMC samples from trial participants were taken at day 0 and at day 28 after the second dose. The V and J ends are trimmed by 7 bases and 0 bases, leaving 12 bases between them. The germline V gene (reference sequence) yields GTSNPN for CDR1 and SVGIG for CDR2. The CDR3 numbers 14 residues from cysteine through phenylalanine. Only the CDR3 region is kept as DNA, spanning 42 bases read in frame from base 1. General conclusions and limits of the study: Participants were mostly white British and included more females than males, and it was suggested by the authors that clonal diversity may have been underestimated. In the small 56-69-year group, the increase in depth fell short of significance, most likely because of low power. Epitopes outside the regions mutated in the B.1.351 and B.1.1.7 variants were reportedly recognized by nearly half of the unique spike-specific TCRs. Spike-specific TCR breadth and depth rose significantly after two AZD1222 doses compared with day 0 and with MenACWY recipients. Vaccine-associated CD4 TCRs spanned the whole spike protein, with dominant responses in regions 160-218 and 743-854. Only a handful of AZD1222 recipients were SARS-CoV-2 seropositive at baseline, limiting conclusions about previously exposed vaccinees. Because no samples from the day 14 peak response were available, repertoires could be characterized only after the peak T cell response.

In this sample, this clone turned up a few times. The antigen it binds to is not known. No much larger clone exists at a distance of one base, and base qualities are not known. The clonotype originates from an adult in good health. The receptor chain draws on TRBV30 and TRBJ2-2; the D match is possibly TRBD1 or TRBD2, with 5 bases aligned in each. The sequenced sample was peripheral blood, obtained on day 0 of AZD1222 vaccination. The DNA is TGTGCCTCTCGGGGCAGGGCGAACACCGGGGAGCTGTTTTTT. It specifies CASRGRANTGELFF.